This is a list of T cell receptor beta chains from one sample in a study of neurological immune-mediated disorders. TCRdb re-analysed the 5' RACE reads in MiXCR, keeping a single row per CDR3 protein. The sample records approximately 40,000 distinct CDR3 sequences, roughly 13% being singletons. Material for sequencing was PBMCs. The receptors were sampled from a female donor in good health. Each CDR3 is given with its conserved first and last residue. Each record gives: CDR3 length, V gene, clone size, D gene, J gene, CDR3 DNA, CDR3 protein. A D gene is named only where the DNA matches it firmly. For some rows the clone size is stated as once, few or many, or as a class when expanded; others skip it.

cdr3_length: 14; v_call: TRBV9; clone_size: many; d_call: TRBD2; j_call: TRBJ2-1; cdr3_nt: TGTGCCAGCAGCCCCTCTTTGCGGGAGGATGAGCAGTTCTTC; cdr3_aa: CASSPSLREDEQFF
cdr3_length: 14; v_call: TRBV5-1; clone_size: many; d_call: TRBD2; j_call: TRBJ2-1; cdr3_nt: TGCGCCAGCAGGCTAGCGGGGGCCTACAATGAGCAGTTCTTC; cdr3_aa: CASRLAGAYNEQFF
cdr3_length: 13; v_call: TRBV11-2; clone_size: many; d_call: .; j_call: TRBJ1-2; cdr3_nt: TGTGCCAGCAGCTTAATGGGGAACTATGGCTACACCTTC; cdr3_aa: CASSLMGNYGYTF
cdr3_length: 15; v_call: TRBV7-8; clone_size: .; d_call: .; j_call: TRBJ1-1; cdr3_nt: TGTGCCAGCAGCTTAGCCGTAGCTGCGGGCACTGAAGCTTTCTTT; cdr3_aa: CASSLAVAAGTEAFF
cdr3_length: 15; v_call: TRBV4-2; clone_size: many; d_call: .; j_call: TRBJ1-2; cdr3_nt: TGTGCCAGCAGCCCCCGTGAGCTAGCTAACTATGGCTACACCTTC; cdr3_aa: CASSPRELANYGYTF
cdr3_length: 16; v_call: TRBV4-1; clone_size: many; d_call: .; j_call: TRBJ2-5; cdr3_nt: TGCGCCAGCAGCCAAGATTTGTGGGGGCTTCAAGAGACCCAGTACTTC; cdr3_aa: CASSQDLWGLQETQYF
cdr3_length: 15; v_call: TRBV29-1; clone_size: many; d_call: TRBD2; j_call: TRBJ2-1; cdr3_nt: TGCAGCGTTGAAAGGCGGGGGGGCCGAGCGGCACAGCAGTTCTTC; cdr3_aa: CSVERRGGRAAQQFF
cdr3_length: 15; v_call: TRBV12-3/TRBV12-4; clone_size: many; d_call: .; j_call: TRBJ2-1; cdr3_nt: TGTGCCAGCAGTCCCGGGGCGAACCCGGGCAATGAGCAGTTCTTC; cdr3_aa: CASSPGANPGNEQFF
cdr3_length: 14; v_call: TRBV2; clone_size: many; d_call: .; j_call: TRBJ2-5; cdr3_nt: TGTGCCAGCAGTGAAGCGACGGGGTCAGGGACCCAGTACTTC; cdr3_aa: CASSEATGSGTQYF
cdr3_length: 18; v_call: TRBV6-5; clone_size: few; d_call: TRBD1; j_call: TRBJ1-1; cdr3_nt: TGTGCCAGCAGCGAAAGTTTGGACAGGGCTGGAATGAACACTGAAGCTTTCTTT; cdr3_aa: CASSESLDRAGMNTEAFF
cdr3_length: 12; v_call: TRBV6-2/TRBV6-3; clone_size: .; d_call: .; j_call: TRBJ1-1; cdr3_nt: TGTGCCAGCTTCTCGGGAGCCACTGAAGCTTTCTTT; cdr3_aa: CASFSGATEAFF
cdr3_length: 17; v_call: TRBV6-2/TRBV6-3; clone_size: many; d_call: TRBD2; j_call: TRBJ2-1; cdr3_nt: TGTGCCAGCAGTTACTTCGCTAGCGGGAGTTTCGGCAATGAGCAGTTCTTC; cdr3_aa: CASSYFASGSFGNEQFF
cdr3_length: 15; v_call: TRBV12-3/TRBV12-4; clone_size: many; d_call: TRBD1; j_call: TRBJ1-2; cdr3_nt: TGTGCCAGCAGCCATACAGGGGGGGGTAACTATGGCTACACCTTC; cdr3_aa: CASSHTGGGNYGYTF
cdr3_length: 11; v_call: TRBV5-1; clone_size: many; d_call: .; j_call: TRBJ1-1; cdr3_nt: TGCGCCAGCAGCTTCGGAGGGGTAGCTTTCTTT; cdr3_aa: CASSFGGVAFF
cdr3_length: 15; v_call: TRBV7-2; clone_size: many; d_call: .; j_call: TRBJ2-2; cdr3_nt: TGTGCCAGCAGCTTTGGGCGGAGGAACACCGGGGAGCTGTTTTTT; cdr3_aa: CASSFGRRNTGELFF
cdr3_length: 13; v_call: TRBV5-1; clone_size: many; d_call: .; j_call: TRBJ2-3; cdr3_nt: TGCGCCAGCAGCTGGGGACTCACAGATACGCAGTATTTT; cdr3_aa: CASSWGLTDTQYF
cdr3_length: 15; v_call: TRBV12-3/TRBV12-4; clone_size: many; d_call: .; j_call: TRBJ2-1; cdr3_nt: TGTGCCAGCAGCCTATTCGGGAGTTCCCACAATGAGCAGTTCTTC; cdr3_aa: CASSLFGSSHNEQFF
cdr3_length: 17; v_call: TRBV6-8; clone_size: many; d_call: .; j_call: TRBJ1-6; cdr3_nt: TGTGCCAGCAGTTCGGCGGCGGAATTAGCCTATAATTCACCCCTCCACTTT; cdr3_aa: CASSSAAELAYNSPLHF
cdr3_length: 14; v_call: TRBV7-9; clone_size: many; d_call: .; j_call: TRBJ2-4; cdr3_nt: TGTGCCAGCAGCTTATCCAGGGTTCAAAACATTCAGTACTTC; cdr3_aa: CASSLSRVQNIQYF
cdr3_length: 15; v_call: TRBV7-2; clone_size: many; d_call: .; j_call: TRBJ1-2; cdr3_nt: TGTGCCAGCAGCTTAGGGGGGGGGTCCTACTATGGCTACACCTTC; cdr3_aa: CASSLGGGSYYGYTF
cdr3_length: 11; v_call: TRBV5-1; clone_size: many; d_call: .; j_call: TRBJ1-1; cdr3_nt: TGCGCCAGCAGCTCCCTCACTGAAGCTTTCTTT; cdr3_aa: CASSSLTEAFF
cdr3_length: 14; v_call: TRBV3-1; clone_size: .; d_call: .; j_call: TRBJ2-1; cdr3_nt: TGTGCCAGCAGCCCAGGGGGGGAGGACAATGAGCAGTTCTTC; cdr3_aa: CASSPGGEDNEQFF
cdr3_length: 15; v_call: TRBV3-1; clone_size: many; d_call: TRBD2; j_call: TRBJ2-7; cdr3_nt: TGTGCCAGCAGCCCGACTAGCCCGGGAGTGAACGAGCAGTACTTC; cdr3_aa: CASSPTSPGVNEQYF